This TCR beta chain is from a study of blood T cell repertoires in COVID-19. Study-level information: Sites in the United States, Italy and Spain provided acute and convalescent COVID-19 samples.

This CDR3 is built from 15 residues. The V gene's germline CDR1 is MNHNY and CDR2 SVGAGI (reference sequence). Unmatched junction bases numbered 12, after V lost 6 bases and J lost 7 bases. The table came from immunoSEQ multiplex PCR; TCRdb's copy has only in-frame clones and leaves some out. The sample consists of about 300,000 clones, roughly 83% of them appearing once. The origin of this receptor is a woman in her forties or fifties with acute or convalescent COVID-19. The V gene is TRBV6-6, the J gene TRBJ2-7, with 10 positions matching TRBD1. The material sequenced was peripheral blood. The CDR3 reads CASSSSGQGIGEQYF. Here the CDR3 DNA reads TGTGCCAGCAGCAGCTCGGGACAGGGGATTGGGGAGCAGTACTTC.